This entry lists 9 T cell receptor beta chains sequenced from one sample in a study of shared clonotypes between healthy human individuals. Assay: immunoSEQ multiplex PCR; the TCRdb copy retains only in-frame clones and omits some. The table shows approximately 500,000 clones, with approximately 82% occurring only once. The sample was PBMCs. The source of these receptors is a woman aged 40 to 50 in good health. Some clones in this sample may be carry-over from other donors' samples.

This rearrangement joins TRBV5-1 to TRBJ2-3; no clear D gene. The CDR3 length is 15 residues. Germline V gene sequence: CDR1 SGHRS, CDR2 YFSETQ. V lost 1 base, J lost 2 bases, and 11 bases lay in between. The CDR3 coding sequence is TGCGCCAGCAGCTTGATTCCGGACCACACAGATACGCAGTATTTT. Amino acids: CASSLIPDHTDTQYF.

In the case of this clone: Other DNA variants within this sample encode the same CDR3. This rearrangement joins TRBV9 to TRBJ1-1; D possibly corresponds to TRBD1 (5 bases). The CDR3 totals 13 residues. Germline V gene lookup returns CDR1 SGDLS and CDR2 YYNGEE. The V and J ends lost 1 base and 2 bases respectively, with 6 bases between them. In nucleotides, the CDR3 is TGTGCCAGCAGCGTACAGGGAAACACTGAAGCTTTCTTT. Translating it yields CASSVQGNTEAFF.

The rearrangement uses TRBV2 and TRBJ2-3; tentatively, D is TRBD1 (6 bases). The CDR3 is made up of 12 amino acids. The V end lost 6 bases, the J end lost 4 bases, and 8 bases lay between the germline ends. CDR1 and CDR2 from the germline V gene are SNHLY and FYNNEI. The CDR3 sequence: CASRQGSDTQYF. In DNA, the CDR3 is TGTGCCAGCAGACAGGGATCAGATACGCAGTATTTT.

Here the CDR3 reads CASSLSGQFYEQYF. The CDR3 coding sequence is TGCGCCAGCAGCTTGAGTGGACAGTTCTACGAGCAGTACTTC. J is TRBJ2-7 and V is TRBV5-1, with a weak D call TRBD1 (6 bases). The ends were cut back, 1 base at V and 3 bases at J, with 11 bases in the middle. Per germline, CDR1 SGHRS and CDR2 YFSETQ. This CDR3 spans 14 amino acids.

This clone has a handful of counts. The rearrangement joins TRBV9 to TRBJ2-3; 13 nucleotides line up with TRBD2. CDR3 size: 14 residues. With V trimmed by 3 bases and J by 6 bases, 1 base remained unmatched. Germline-derived CDR1 and CDR2 are SGDLS and YYNGEE. CDR3 nucleotide sequence: TGTGCCAGCAGCGGGACTAGCGGGAGTGATACGCAGTATTTT. Amino acid sequence: CASSGTSGSDTQYF. The full variable domain, in which reference TRBV9 and TRBJ2-3 provide the parts outside the CDR3, is DSGVTQTPKHLITATGQRVTLRCSPRSGDLSVYWYQQSLDQGLQFLIQYYNGEERAKGNILERFSAQQFPDLHSELNLSSLELGDSALYFCASSGTSGSDTQYFGPGTRLTVL.

Note on this clone: Just one base apart from a much larger clone, this may be a read error. This chain links TRBV6-5 with TRBJ2-3; D not certain. Germline-derived CDR1 and CDR2 are MNHEY and SVGAGI. Trimming stripped 5 bases from V and 0 bases from J, with 3 bases between. CDR3 length equals 12 residues. CDR3 amino acids: CASSPSTDTQYF. The CDR3 DNA follows: TGTGCCAGCAGTCCTAGCACAGATACGCAGTATTTT.

This clone was seen a few times. The rearrangement links TRBV9 to TRBJ2-1, with 7 bases that match TRBD2. There are 15 residues in the CDR3. CDR1 is SGDLS and CDR2 is YYNGEE in the germline V gene. With V trimmed by 3 bases and J by 3 bases, 6 bases remained unmatched. The CDR3 sequence: CASSGSGLLYNEQFF. CDR3 DNA: TGTGCCAGCAGCGGCTCGGGACTACTCTACAATGAGCAGTTCTTC.

This chain joins TRBV2 and TRBJ1-1; TRBD1 matches at 8 bases. Unmatched junction bases numbered 8, after V lost 6 bases and J lost 5 bases. CDR1 is SNHLY and CDR2 is FYNNEI in the germline V gene. The CDR3 is 14 residues long. The CDR3: CASSRTGSWTEAFF. DNA for the CDR3: TGTGCCAGCAGCCGGACAGGGTCGTGGACTGAAGCTTTCTTT.

The chain carries TRBV28 and TRBJ2-3; 13 bases line up with TRBD2. Per germline, CDR1 MDHEN and CDR2 SYDVKM. Losses at the gene ends were 3 bases for V and 0 bases for J; bases not matched to a gene: 9. This CDR3 contains 19 residues. CDR3 loop: CASSFLLVTSGRSTDTQYF. CDR3 DNA sequence: TGTGCCAGCAGTTTCCTCCTTGTGACTAGCGGGAGGAGCACAGATACGCAGTATTTT.